These T cell receptor beta chains were read from a single sample in a study of blood T cells in healthy people across ages. TCRdb used MiXCR to reprocess the 5' RACE reads, holding one entry per CDR3 protein. The table includes around 2 million distinct CDR3 sequences, roughly two fifths detected once. Sequencing was done on a sample of blood. These receptors were taken from a human donor in good health. CDR3s include the opening cysteine and the closing phenylalanine or tryptophan. Fields, in order: J gene, D gene, V gene, clone size, CDR3 protein, CDR3 DNA. A D gene is named only where the DNA matches it firmly. The size field is filled for only some rows; it gives once, few, many or a size class.

TRBJ2-5 | TRBD1 | TRBV4-3 | - | CASSPLTGGWETQYF | TGCGCCAGCAGCCCCCTGACAGGGGGTTGGGAGACCCAGTACTTC
TRBJ2-6 | - | TRBV3-1 | - | CASSQGARLSGANVLTF | TGTGCCAGCAGCCAAGGCGCCAGACTCTCTGGGGCCAACGTCCTGACTTTC
TRBJ1-5 | - | TRBV12-3/TRBV12-4 | few | CASNQQGSNQPQHF | TGTGCCAGCAACCAACAAGGTAGCAATCAGCCCCAGCATTTT
TRBJ1-1 | - | TRBV18 | - | CASSRTWGTEAFF | TGTGCCAGCTCACGCACATGGGGTACTGAAGCTTTCTTT
TRBJ2-7 | - | TRBV13 | few | CASSSIQDEQYF | TGTGCCAGCAGTTCAATTCAGGACGAGCAGTACTTC
TRBJ2-3 | - | TRBV29-1 | - | CSVRGQNTGTQYF | TGCAGCGTCCGAGGACAGAACACAGGTACGCAGTATTTT
TRBJ2-3 | - | TRBV6-2/TRBV6-3 | - | CASSYNVRRSTDTQYF | TGTGCCAGCAGTTACAATGTCAGACGAAGCACAGATACGCAGTATTTT
TRBJ1-6 | TRBD1 | TRBV6-4 | few | CASSDSTGGSPLHF | TGTGCCAGCAGTGACTCGACAGGGGGTTCACCCCTCCACTTT
TRBJ2-3 | - | TRBV12-3/TRBV12-4 | - | CASSYLRHTGSTDTQYF | TGTGCCAGCAGTTACCTCAGACACACGGGGAGCACAGATACGCAGTATTTT
TRBJ2-1 | TRBD1 | TRBV5-1 | few | CASRAKQTGQRYNEQFF | TGCGCCAGCAGGGCGAAGCAGACGGGACAGAGATACAATGAGCAGTTCTTC
TRBJ1-2 | - | TRBV20-1 | - | CSALSSKSLNYGYTF | TGCAGTGCTCTCTCCTCAAAGTCCCTTAACTATGGCTACACCTTC
TRBJ2-7 | TRBD2 | TRBV7-8 | few | CASSPGSGGSYEQYF | TGTGCCAGCAGCCCCGGTTCGGGAGGCTCCTACGAGCAGTACTTC
TRBJ1-2 | - | TRBV3-1 | - | CASSQPPRTAGYTF | TGTGCCAGCAGCCAACCCCCGCGGACAGCTGGCTACACCTTC
TRBJ2-2 | - | TRBV29-1 | few | CSVELGIPTGELFF | TGCAGCGTTGAATTGGGGATCCCCACCGGGGAGCTGTTTTTT
TRBJ1-1 | TRBD1 | TRBV4-1 | - | CASSQDQTGGISTEAFF | TGCGCCAGCAGCCAAGACCAGACAGGGGGCATCTCCACTGAAGCTTTCTTT
TRBJ2-3 | TRBD2 | TRBV20-1 | - | CNARDHGLAETDTQYF | TGCAATGCTAGAGACCACGGACTAGCGGAAACAGATACGCAGTATTTT